This T cell receptor beta chain was obtained from a study of blood T cell repertoires in COVID-19. Overall study: The United States, Italy and Spain supplied acute and convalescent COVID-19 samples. PBMCs, B-cell-depleted T cells, or T cells were the source of the cDNA or gDNA that made up the material.

The CDR3 extends over 13 amino acids. The V gene end was trimmed by 5 bases and the J gene end by 6 bases; junction bases not matched to a gene: 3. Germline V gives CDR1 SQVTM, CDR2 ANQGSEA. As originally analysed: Cell counts per sample came from amplifying reference gene primers. TCRdb's copy holds only in-frame clones and misses some; the assay was immunoSEQ multiplex PCR. The V and J calls and clone size are taken from that table; D and trimming were inferred from the DNA. The sample lists 100,000 to 150,000 clones, roughly 79% occurring once. This TCR was recovered from a human donor in a cohort sampled during active COVID-19. The genes are TRBV29-1 and TRBJ1-4; 10 bases are a match to TRBD1. Material for sequencing was peripheral blood. CDR3 in amino acids: CSVTGTGDEKLFF. Here the CDR3 DNA reads TGCAGCGTTACCGGGACAGGGGATGAAAAACTGTTTTTT.